One and the same sample provided the 3 T cell receptor beta chains below, sequenced in a study of T cell responses to AZD1222 COVID-19 vaccine. Sequencing was performed with immunoSEQ multiplex PCR; in TCRdb, only in-frame clones are kept and a portion is missing. The sample holds tens of thousands of clones, roughly 88% seen once. The sequencing used peripheral blood, collected on day 0 of AZD1222 vaccination. The receptor source for this set is an adult in good health.

This chain connects TRBV28 to TRBJ2-7, with D perhaps matching TRBD2 (6 bases). Germline loops: CDR1 MDHEN, CDR2 SYDVKM. V lost 2 bases to trimming and J lost 0 bases, with 8 bases between them. This CDR3 contains 14 residues. The CDR3 sequence is CASSLVGGSYEQYF. In DNA, the CDR3 is TGTGCCAGCAGTTTAGTGGGGGGCTCCTACGAGCAGTACTTC.

The chain carries TRBV7-2 and TRBJ2-7, with a tentative D call TRBD2 (6 bases). V gave up 4 bases and J gave up 6 bases, with 13 bases separating them. CDR3 length equals 13 residues. Germline CDR1 is SGHTA and CDR2 is FQGNSA. In DNA form, the CDR3 reads TGTGCCAGCAGCTCTACGGGACTCAGCGAGCAGTACTTC. Its protein is CASSSTGLSEQYF.

This chain joins TRBV4-2 and TRBJ2-5, with unresolved D. The CDR3 totals 16 residues. Trimming removed 0 bases at V and 5 bases at J, with 16 bases between. The germline V gene encodes CDR1 LGHNA and CDR2 YNFKEQ. CDR3 coding DNA: TGTGCCAGCAGCCAAGATCTTGCCGGCGGTGGGGAGACCCAGTACTTC. Its protein product is CASSQDLAGGGETQYF.